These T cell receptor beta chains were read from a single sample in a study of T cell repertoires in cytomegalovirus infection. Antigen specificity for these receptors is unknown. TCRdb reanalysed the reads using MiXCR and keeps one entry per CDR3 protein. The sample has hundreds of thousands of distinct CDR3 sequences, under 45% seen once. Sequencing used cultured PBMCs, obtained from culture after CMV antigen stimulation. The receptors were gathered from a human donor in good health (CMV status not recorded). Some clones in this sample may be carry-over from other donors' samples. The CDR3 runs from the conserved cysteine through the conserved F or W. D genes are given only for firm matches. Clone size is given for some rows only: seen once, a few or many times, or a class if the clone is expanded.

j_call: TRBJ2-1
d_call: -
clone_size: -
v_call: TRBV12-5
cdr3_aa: CASAPGQLYNEQFF
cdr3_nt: TGTGCTAGCGCCCCGGGCCAGTTATACAATGAGCAGTTCTTC

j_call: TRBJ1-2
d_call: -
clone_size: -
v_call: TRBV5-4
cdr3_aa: CASSSPRTAIYGYTF
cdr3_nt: TGTGCCAGCAGCTCACCACGGACAGCCATCTATGGCTACACCTTC

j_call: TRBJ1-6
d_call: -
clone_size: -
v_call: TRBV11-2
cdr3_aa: CASSDDRANSPLHF
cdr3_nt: TGTGCCAGCAGCGACGACAGAGCAAATTCACCCCTCCACTTT

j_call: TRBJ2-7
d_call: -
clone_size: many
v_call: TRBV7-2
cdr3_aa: CASTPTGSYEQYF
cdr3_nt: TGTGCCAGCACCCCGACTGGGTCCTACGAGCAGTACTTC

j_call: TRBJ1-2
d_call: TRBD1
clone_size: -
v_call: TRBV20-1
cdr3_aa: CSAMDRGRSNYGYTF
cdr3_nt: TGCAGTGCCATGGACAGGGGGCGCAGTAACTATGGCTACACCTTC

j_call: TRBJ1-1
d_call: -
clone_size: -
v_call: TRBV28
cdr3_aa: CASSLSYEAFF
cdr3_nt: TGTGCCAGCAGTTTAAGCTACGAAGCTTTCTTT

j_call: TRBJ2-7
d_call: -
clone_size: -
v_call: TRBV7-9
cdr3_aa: CASRKDSYEQYF
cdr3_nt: TGTGCCAGCAGGAAGGACAGCTACGAGCAGTACTTC

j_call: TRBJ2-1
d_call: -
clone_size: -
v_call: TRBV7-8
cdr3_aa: CASSQRYNEQFF
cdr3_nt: TGTGCCAGCAGTCAGAGGTACAATGAGCAGTTCTTC

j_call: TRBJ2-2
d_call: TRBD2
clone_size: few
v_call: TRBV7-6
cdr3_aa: CASSPLTSGGAGSTGELFF
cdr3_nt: TGTGCCAGCAGCCCGCTGACTAGCGGGGGGGCCGGGAGCACCGGGGAGCTGTTTTTT

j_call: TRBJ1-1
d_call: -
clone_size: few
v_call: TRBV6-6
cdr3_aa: CASRAPDRGSRGEAFF
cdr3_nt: TGTGCCAGCAGAGCTCCTGATCGGGGAAGCAGGGGTGAAGCTTTCTTT

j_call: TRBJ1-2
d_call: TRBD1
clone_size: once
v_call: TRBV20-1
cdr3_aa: CSARDKDRGRAGYTF
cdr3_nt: TGCAGTGCTAGAGATAAGGACAGGGGGCGCGCGGGCTACACCTTC

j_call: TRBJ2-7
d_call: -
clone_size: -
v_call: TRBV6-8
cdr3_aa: CASSGWKELRSYEQYF
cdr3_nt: TGTGCCAGCAGTGGTTGGAAAGAGTTGAGGTCCTACGAGCAGTACTTC

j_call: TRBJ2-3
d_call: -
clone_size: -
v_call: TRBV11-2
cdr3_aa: CASSLVGGRPDTQYF
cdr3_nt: TGTGCCAGCAGCTTAGTGGGGGGCAGGCCGGATACGCAGTATTTT

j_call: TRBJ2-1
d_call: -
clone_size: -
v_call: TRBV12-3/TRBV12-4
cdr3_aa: CASSSGPDEQFF
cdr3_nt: TGTGCCAGCAGTTCGGGGCCAGATGAGCAGTTCTTC

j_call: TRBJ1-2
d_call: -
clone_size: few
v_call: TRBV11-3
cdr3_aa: CAPNGGSYGYTF
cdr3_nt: TGTGCCCCTAACGGGGGGAGCTATGGCTACACCTTC

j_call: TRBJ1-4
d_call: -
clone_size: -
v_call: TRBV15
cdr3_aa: CATSALGGEGEKLFF
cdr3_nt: TGTGCCACCAGCGCCCTGGGGGGGGAGGGTGAAAAACTGTTTTTT

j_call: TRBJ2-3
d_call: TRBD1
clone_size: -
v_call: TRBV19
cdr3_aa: CASSDRGGDTQYF
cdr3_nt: TGTGCCAGTAGTGACAGGGGAGGAGATACGCAGTATTTT

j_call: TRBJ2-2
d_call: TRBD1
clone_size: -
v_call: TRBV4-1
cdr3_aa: CASSQEQGDTGELFF
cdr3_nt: TGCGCCAGCAGCCAAGAACAGGGGGACACCGGGGAGCTGTTTTTT

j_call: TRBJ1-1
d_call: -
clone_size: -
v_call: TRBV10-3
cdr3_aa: CAISESGVTEAFF
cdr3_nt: TGTGCCATCAGTGAGTCGGGGGTCACTGAAGCTTTCTTT

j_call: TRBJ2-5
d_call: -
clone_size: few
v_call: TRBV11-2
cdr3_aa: CASGVTLIQETQYF
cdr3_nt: TGTGCCAGCGGCGTGACCCTGATTCAAGAGACCCAGTACTTC

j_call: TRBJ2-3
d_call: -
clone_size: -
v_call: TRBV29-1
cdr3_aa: CSVEGDPSSSTDTQYF
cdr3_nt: TGCAGCGTTGAAGGCGATCCGTCTTCTAGCACAGATACGCAGTATTTT

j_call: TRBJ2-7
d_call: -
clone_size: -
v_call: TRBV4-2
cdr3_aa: CASSQELATRWYEQYF
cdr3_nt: TGTGCCAGCAGCCAAGAATTGGCGACTCGATGGTACGAGCAGTACTTC

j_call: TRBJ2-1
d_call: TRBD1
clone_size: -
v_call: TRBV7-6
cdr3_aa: CASSLVTGGRNEQFF
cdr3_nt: TGTGCCAGCAGCTTAGTTACAGGGGGAAGGAATGAGCAGTTCTTC

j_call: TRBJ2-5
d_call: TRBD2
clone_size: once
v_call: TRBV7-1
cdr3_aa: CASSPGYGGETQYF
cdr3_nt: TGTGCCAGCAGCCCTGGTTACGGGGGGGAGACCCAGTACTTC